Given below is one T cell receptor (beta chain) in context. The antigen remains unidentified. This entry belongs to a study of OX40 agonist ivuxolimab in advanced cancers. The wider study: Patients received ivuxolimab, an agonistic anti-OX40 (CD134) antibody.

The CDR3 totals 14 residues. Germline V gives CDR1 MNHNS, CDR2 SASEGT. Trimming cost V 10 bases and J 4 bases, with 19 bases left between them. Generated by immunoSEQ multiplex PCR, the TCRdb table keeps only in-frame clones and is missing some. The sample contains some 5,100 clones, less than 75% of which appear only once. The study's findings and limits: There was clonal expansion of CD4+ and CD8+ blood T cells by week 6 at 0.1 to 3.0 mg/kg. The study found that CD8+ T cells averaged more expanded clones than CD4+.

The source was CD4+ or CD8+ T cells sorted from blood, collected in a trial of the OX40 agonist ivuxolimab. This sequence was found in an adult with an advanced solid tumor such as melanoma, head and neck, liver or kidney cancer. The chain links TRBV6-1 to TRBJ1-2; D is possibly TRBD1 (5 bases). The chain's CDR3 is CAIIRGKGFYGYTF. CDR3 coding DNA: TGTGCCATCATCCGTGGGAAGGGGTTCTATGGCTACACCTTC.